This entry lists 21 T cell receptor beta chains sequenced from one sample in a study of shared clonotypes between healthy human individuals. Sequencing used immunoSEQ multiplex PCR; TCRdb keeps in-frame clones, though not all of them. The profile shows some 2.1 million clones, 85% to 95% of them singletons. The source material was naive CD4+ T cells sorted from blood. As for subset: CD45RA+ positively selected. These receptors originate from a man younger than 35 in good health.

The V call is TRBV7-2, the J call TRBJ1-2; perhaps TRBD1 as D (5 bases). The CDR3 contains 16 residues. Deletions cut 2 bases from V and 2 bases from J, with 15 bases between. Germline V gene sequence: CDR1 SGHTA, CDR2 FQGNSA. This chain's CDR3 is CASSLLPGSGNYGYTF. The CDR3 region has the DNA TGTGCCAGCAGCTTACTCCCCGGGTCAGGGAACTATGGCTACACCTTC. Based on the CDR3 plus reference TRBV7-2 and TRBJ1-2, the full variable domain is GAGVSQSPSNKVTEKGKDVELRCDPISGHTALYWYRQSLGQGLEFLIYFQGNSAPDKSGLPSDRFSAERTGGSVSTLTIQRTQQEDSAVYLCASSLLPGSGNYGYTFGSGTRLTVV.

V gene TRBV5-6 combines with J gene TRBJ2-7, with D maybe TRBD2 (6 bases). Germline V CDR1 and CDR2: SGHDT, YYEEEE. Trimming left V 6 bases short and J 6 bases short, with 16 bases between. This CDR3 is 13 amino acids long. In DNA, the CDR3 is TGTGCCAGCACCATCCATCAGGGACTCGAGCAGTACTTC. Protein: CASTIHQGLEQYF.

On this clone itself: In the same sample, other DNA sequences code for this CDR3. The V call is TRBV11-2, the J call TRBJ2-6; D unresolved. The CDR3 spans 13 residues. Per germline, CDR1 SGHAT and CDR2 FQNNGV. Trimming left V 8 bases short and J 0 bases short, with 5 bases between. CDR3 amino acids: CASRPSGANVLTF. CDR3 in DNA: TGTGCCAGCCGCCCCTCTGGGGCCAACGTCCTGACTTTC. Complete variable domain (other parts from reference TRBV11-2 and TRBJ2-6): EAGVAQSPRYKIIEKRQSVAFWCNPISGHATLYWYQQILGQGPKLLIQFQNNGVVDDSQLPKDRFSAERLKGVDSTLKIQPAKLEDSAVYLCASRPSGANVLTFGAGSRLTVL.

The gene calls are TRBV15 and TRBJ1-5; D may be TRBD1 (5 bases). The length of the CDR3 is 15 residues. CDR1 and CDR2 from the germline V gene are LNHNV and YYDKDF (reference sequence). The germline V and J ends were trimmed by 0 bases and 3 bases, with 9 bases remaining between them. The CDR3 region is CATSRDGAVNQPQHF. The CDR3 DNA reads TGTGCCACCAGCAGAGACGGGGCAGTCAATCAGCCCCAGCATTTT.

The chain couples TRBV19 to TRBJ2-7, with TRBD1 as a possible D gene (6 bases). V lost 4 bases to trimming and J lost 5 bases, with 18 bases between them. This CDR3 has 15 residues. Germline V gene lookup returns CDR1 LNHDA and CDR2 SQIVND (reference sequence). CDR3 region: CASSTGTLGSDEQYF. The CDR3 coding sequence is TGTGCCAGTAGTACCGGGACACTAGGGAGCGACGAGCAGTACTTC.

Notes on this clone: The germline gene is not matched at one end of the junction; a read error may be the cause. The chain is built from TRBV7-9 and TRBJ1-1; D is unresolved. The CDR3 loop spans 16 amino acids. Germline lookup yields CDR1 SEHNR and CDR2 FQNEAQ (reference sequence). CDR3 region: CASSLLSAPAPLKLSF. For the CDR3, the DNA is TGTGCCAGCAGCTTACTTTCGGCCCCCGCCCCTCTCAAGCTTTCTTTT.

The rearrangement links TRBV28 to TRBJ2-7; D may be TRBD1 or TRBD2 (5 bases each). V lost 3 bases, J lost 0 bases, and 18 bases lay in between. Germline V CDR1 and CDR2: MDHEN, SYDVKM. The CDR3 loop spans 17 amino acids. CDR3 nucleotides: TGTGCCAGCAGTTTTGTGCCACCTCCTGGGGGCTCCTACGAGCAGTACTTC. This gives the protein CASSFVPPPGGSYEQYF.

The count of this clone is one. This sample includes further DNA sequences coding for the same CDR3. The rearrangement joins TRBV7-2 to TRBJ2-7; 8 nucleotides agree with TRBD1. Germline V gene lookup returns CDR1 SGHTA and CDR2 FQGNSA. The CDR3 runs to 15 residues. The junction had 6 bases not matched to a gene; V was cut back by 5 bases and J by 0 bases. The CDR3 loop reads CASSPGTGLSYEQYF. The DNA for the CDR3 is TGTGCCAGCAGCCCCGGGACAGGTCTCTCCTACGAGCAGTACTTC.

The chain employs TRBV10-2 and TRBJ1-1, with D hard to call. Germline lookup yields CDR1 WSHSY and CDR2 SAAADI. Trimming took off 8 bases at V and 2 bases at J, with 15 bases between the two ends. The length of the CDR3 is 14 residues. The DNA of the CDR3 is TGCGCCAGCGCAAACGGTCAGGTTAACACTGAAGCTTTCTTT. This translates into CASANGQVNTEAFF.

The chain has TRBV11-3 and TRBJ2-3, with TRBD2 matching 7 bases. The CDR3 covers 14 residues. Germline values: CDR1 SGHNT, CDR2 YENEEA. The junction had 3 bases not matched to a gene; V was cut back by 6 bases and J by 0 bases. The CDR3, as DNA: TGTGCCAGCAGTGGGACTACTAGCACAGATACGCAGTATTTT. Translated, it gives CASSGTTSTDTQYF.

This chain uses TRBV6-1 with TRBJ2-5; D not resolved. V was cut by 5 bases and J by 5 bases, with 6 bases left in between. The length of the CDR3 is 11 residues. Germline V gene data show CDR1 as MNHNS and CDR2 as SASEGT. The CDR3 here is CASSFLETQYF. The CDR3 DNA is TGTGCCAGCAGTTTCCTTGAGACCCAGTACTTC.

To note about this clone: At the DNA level, this CDR3 is encoded by other sequences in the same sample as well. The genes are TRBV19 and TRBJ2-6; D is uncertain. Germline CDR1 reads LNHDA; CDR2 reads SQIVND (reference sequence). This CDR3 is 13 amino acids long. The ends were cut back, 3 bases at V and 4 bases at J, with 4 bases in the middle. CDR3 sequence reads: CASSIVGANVLTF. The DNA of the CDR3 is TGTGCCAGTAGTATCGTGGGGGCCAACGTCCTGACTTTC.

This chain uses TRBV2 with TRBJ1-4; tentative D call: TRBD1 (5 bases). Trimming removed 7 bases at V and 11 bases at J, with 20 bases between. The CDR3 has 14 amino acids. Per the germline V gene, CDR1 is SNHLY and CDR2 is FYNNEI. The DNA of the CDR3 is TGTGCCAGCAACCGCCGGGACGCAGCGGGGAAACTGTTTTTT. It codes for CASNRRDAAGKLFF.

The chain recombines TRBV5-5 with TRBJ1-1; D remains unclear. Trimming pared 0 bases from V and 0 bases from J, leaving 9 bases between. The CDR3 length is 15 residues. CDR1 and CDR2 (germline): SGHKS, YYEKEE (reference sequence). Here the CDR3 reads CASSLDGRLNTEAFF. For the CDR3, the DNA is TGTGCCAGCAGCTTGGACGGCAGACTGAACACTGAAGCTTTCTTT.

The rearrangement uses TRBV11-2 and TRBJ2-1; D not certain. The V end lost 0 bases, the J end lost 3 bases, and 6 bases lay between the germline ends. Germline values: CDR1 SGHAT, CDR2 FQNNGV. The CDR3 length is 14 residues. The DNA of the CDR3 is TGTGCCAGCAGCTTAGAAGCAGTCTACAATGAGCAGTTCTTC. This codes for CASSLEAVYNEQFF.

The CDR3 reads CATKQGRTDTQYF. As DNA, the CDR3 is TGTGCCACAAAACAGGGACGCACAGATACGCAGTATTTT. The V and J genes are TRBV13 and TRBJ2-3, with D possibly matching TRBD1 (6 bases). V lost 10 bases and J lost 1, with 12 bases in between. Per the germline V gene, CDR1 is PRHDT and CDR2 is FYEKMQ (reference sequence). There are 13 residues in the CDR3.

The chain is built from TRBV7-9 and TRBJ2-5; either TRBD1 or TRBD2 may fit D (5 bases each). V lost 4 bases and J lost 3, with 15 bases in between. Germline V gives CDR1 SEHNR, CDR2 FQNEAQ (reference sequence). The CDR3 runs to 15 residues. The CDR3 nucleotides are TGTGCCAGCAGCTCCACAGGTGGGGGTGAAGAGACCCAGTACTTC. Protein: CASSSTGGGEETQYF.

The V call is TRBV5-4, the J call TRBJ2-1; 7 bases are shared with TRBD2. The CDR3 sequence is 15 residues long. Germline CDR1 SGHNT, CDR2 YYREEE (reference sequence). V shed 0 bases, J shed 15 bases, and the junction held 15 bases outside the gene matches. CDR3 sequence (DNA): TGTGCCAGCAGCTTGGGAGCGGGAAGTTCCCCGATGGGGTTCTTC. This translates into CASSLGAGSSPMGFF.

The J gene is TRBJ1-5, the V gene TRBV5-5; the D is unclear. Germline V lookup: CDR1 SGHKS, CDR2 YYEKEE (reference sequence). The CDR3 length is 16 residues. Trimming removed 4 bases at V and 0 bases at J, with 14 bases between. Here the CDR3 DNA reads TGTGCCAGCAGCCCCGAACCGGGGATTAGCAATCAGCCCCAGCATTTT. It encodes CASSPEPGISNQPQHF.

The chain links TRBV6-5 to TRBJ1-1; weak D call: TRBD1 (5 bases). Germline lookup yields CDR1 MNHEY and CDR2 SVGAGI. The length of the CDR3 is 13 residues. Trimming stripped 7 bases from V and 4 bases from J, with 13 bases between. The CDR3 reads CASTRRGSTEAFF. Written as DNA, the CDR3 is TGTGCCAGCACTCGGCGGGGCAGCACTGAAGCTTTCTTT.

The chain employs TRBV7-9 and TRBJ2-1, with D tentatively TRBD1 or TRBD2 (5 bases each). This CDR3 contains 17 residues. Germline lookup yields CDR1 SEHNR and CDR2 FQNEAQ (reference sequence). Trimming took off 5 bases at V and 0 bases at J, with 17 bases between the two ends. Here the CDR3 reads CASSPRGSSSSYNEQFF. CDR3 nucleotides: TGTGCCAGCAGCCCCCGGGGCTCGTCGAGCTCCTACAATGAGCAGTTCTTC.